What follows describes a single T cell receptor (beta chain). Its antigen has not been determined. Base qualities are not recorded, but no much larger clone differs from it by a single base. TCRbeta CDR3 regions were amplified from genomic DNA using the immunoSEQ Assay, a bias-controlled multiplex PCR. Per the source publication's procedure: The number of nucleated cells in each sample was estimated by amplification of reference gene primers within the assay. Sequence reads were collapsed and filtered to measure the absolute abundance of every unique TCRbeta CDR3 rearrangement. For each sample, productive Simpson clonality was calculated by taking the square root of Simpson's diversity index across productive rearrangements. Imported from immuneACCESS, the table was reduced by TCRdb to in-frame sequences with V and J called. These copies leave out some clones; in studies compared against another copy, an unresolved V gene accounts for under half, and the cause of the remainder is not known. V and J calls and clone size follow that table, whereas D and trimming were derived from the DNA. This sample holds 120,000 to 150,000 clones; around nine tenths were observed only once. Of the sample, about 1.5% is held by the ten largest clones.

Whole blood was collected in K2EDTA tubes by collaborating institutions according to the institutions' own protocols. For TCRbeta analysis, collaborator samples were shipped as frozen whole blood, as isolated PBMCs, or as DNA extracted from either sample type. This sample was included in a study of blood T cell repertoires in COVID-19 (dated by TCRdb to the early 2020s). For the wider study: Samples from collaborators originated in the United States, Italy and Spain and spanned both the acute and convalescent phases of COVID-19. The prospective study material was composed of cDNA or gDNA derived from T cells, B-cell-depleted T cells, or PBMCs. The dataset comprised deeply sampled blood TCRbeta repertoires from subjects exposed to, actively infected with, or recovered from COVID-19. The repertoires were released in a freely available public database intended as a resource for research on the immune response to SARS-CoV-2. Samples were obtained from the ongoing ImmuneRACE study (first 160 participants) and from approximately 1,200 subjects provided by 6 global collaborators. A de-identified subject ID, COVID-19 status, age in years and sex were almost always included in the sample metadata. HLA class I and class II types, where available, came from metadata supplied by the sample provider rather than from assay-based typing. The full study reports these points: The quantity of clinical and demographic metadata differed by source and by participant and was supplied without curation.

From cysteine to phenylalanine, the CDR3 is 14 amino acids long. The only DNA kept is the CDR3, 42 bases in frame from the first base. V and J are truncated by 7 bases and 0 bases respectively, leaving an intervening sequence of 10 bases. Per the germline V gene, SGHTA is the CDR1 and FQGTGA is the CDR2. The sequenced material came from peripheral blood. This receptor was obtained from a human donor in a cohort sampled during active COVID-19. Here the chain combines TRBV7-3 and TRBJ1-5; a tentative D match to TRBD1 spans 5 bases. The CDR3 corresponds to CASKAQGSNQPQHF. The nucleotide sequence reads as follows: TGTGCCAGCAAGGCGCAGGGTAGCAATCAGCCCCAGCATTTT.